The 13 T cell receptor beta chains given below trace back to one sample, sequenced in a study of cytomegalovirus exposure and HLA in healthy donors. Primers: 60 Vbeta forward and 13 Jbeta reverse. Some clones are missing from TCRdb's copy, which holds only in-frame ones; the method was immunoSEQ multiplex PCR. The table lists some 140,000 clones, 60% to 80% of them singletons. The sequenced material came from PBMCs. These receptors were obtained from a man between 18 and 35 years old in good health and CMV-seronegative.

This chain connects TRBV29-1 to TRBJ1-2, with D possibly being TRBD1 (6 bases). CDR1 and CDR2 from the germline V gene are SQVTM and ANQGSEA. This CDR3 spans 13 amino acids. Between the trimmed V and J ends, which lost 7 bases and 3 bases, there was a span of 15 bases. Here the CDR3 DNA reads TGCAGCGCGGCGGGGGGGCCTTACTATGGCTACACCTTC. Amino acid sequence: CSAAGGPYYGYTF.

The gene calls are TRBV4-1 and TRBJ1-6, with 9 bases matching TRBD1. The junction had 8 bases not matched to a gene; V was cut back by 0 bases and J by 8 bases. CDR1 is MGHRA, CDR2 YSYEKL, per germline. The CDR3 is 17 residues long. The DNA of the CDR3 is TGCGCCAGCAGCCAAGAAATTACAGGGGGCTTAGATTCACCCCTCCACTTT. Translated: CASSQEITGGLDSPLHF.

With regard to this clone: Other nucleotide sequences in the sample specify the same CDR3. The DNA of the CDR3 is TGTGCCAGCAGCGTAGGACAGGGAGGCGAAAAACTGTTTTTT. Protein product: CASSVGQGGEKLFF. The J gene is TRBJ1-4, the V gene TRBV9; 7 nucleotides align to TRBD1. Germline CDR1 and CDR2: SGDLS and YYNGEE. This CDR3 is 14 amino acids long. V was clipped by 0 bases and J by 8 bases; unmatched bases: 4.

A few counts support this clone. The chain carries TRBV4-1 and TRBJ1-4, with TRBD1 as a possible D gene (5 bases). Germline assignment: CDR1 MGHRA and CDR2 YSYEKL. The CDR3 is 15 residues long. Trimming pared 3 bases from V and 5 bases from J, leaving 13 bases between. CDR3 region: CASSQGGQLNEKLFF. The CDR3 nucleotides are TGCGCCAGCAGCCAGGGTGGACAATTAAATGAAAAACTGTTTTTT.

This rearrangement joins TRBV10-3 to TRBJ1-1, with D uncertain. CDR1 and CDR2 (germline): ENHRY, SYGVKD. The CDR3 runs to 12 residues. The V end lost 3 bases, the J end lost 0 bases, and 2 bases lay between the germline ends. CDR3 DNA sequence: TGTGCCATCAGTGACATGAACACTGAAGCTTTCTTT. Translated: CAISDMNTEAFF.

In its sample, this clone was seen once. The CDR3 DNA sequence: TGCGCCAGCAGGCAGGGGTACCCCTACGAGCAGTACTTC. Its protein product is CASRQGYPYEQYF. The V and J genes are TRBV5-1 and TRBJ2-7; D is possibly TRBD1 (6 bases). The CDR3 sequence is 13 residues long. V was pared by 5 bases and J by 2 bases, with 11 bases between. Germline values: CDR1 SGHRS, CDR2 YFSETQ.

For the CDR3, the DNA is TGCGCCAGCAGCTTGACAGGATCCCCGCAGTGTGAGCAGTACTTC. The encoded protein is CASSLTGSPQCEQYF. The V gene is TRBV5-1, the J gene TRBJ2-7, with a tentative D call TRBD1 (5 bases). There are 15 residues in the CDR3. Germline-derived CDR1 and CDR2 are SGHRS and YFSETQ. Trimming removed 1 base at V and 7 bases at J, with 18 bases between.

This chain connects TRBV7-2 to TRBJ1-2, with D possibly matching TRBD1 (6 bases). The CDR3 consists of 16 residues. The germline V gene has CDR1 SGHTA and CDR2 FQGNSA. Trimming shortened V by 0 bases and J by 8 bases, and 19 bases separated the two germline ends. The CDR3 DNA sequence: TGTGCCAGCAGCTTAGCTTTTGGGGGCCGGGGTTGGGGCTACACCTTC. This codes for CASSLAFGGRGWGYTF.

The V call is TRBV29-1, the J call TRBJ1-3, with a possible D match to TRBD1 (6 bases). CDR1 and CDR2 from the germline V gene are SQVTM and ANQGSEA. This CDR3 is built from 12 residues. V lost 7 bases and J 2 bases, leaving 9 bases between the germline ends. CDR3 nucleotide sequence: TGCAGCGCCGGGACAACTGGAAACACCATATATTTT. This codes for CSAGTTGNTIYF.

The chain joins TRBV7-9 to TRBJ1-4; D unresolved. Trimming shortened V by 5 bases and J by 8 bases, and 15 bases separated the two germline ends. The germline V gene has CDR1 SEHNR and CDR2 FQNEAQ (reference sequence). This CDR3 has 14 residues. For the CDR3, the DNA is TGTGCCAGCAGCGCCTTAGGAGGTGGCGAAAAACTGTTTTTT. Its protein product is CASSALGGGEKLFF.

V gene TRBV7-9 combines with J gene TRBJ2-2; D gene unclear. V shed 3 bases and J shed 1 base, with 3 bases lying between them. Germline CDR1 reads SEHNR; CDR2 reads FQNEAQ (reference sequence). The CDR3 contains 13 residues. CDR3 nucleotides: TGTGCCAGCAGCTTCAGGAACACCGGGGAGCTGTTTTTT. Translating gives CASSFRNTGELFF. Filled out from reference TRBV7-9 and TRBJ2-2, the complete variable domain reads DTGVSQNPRHKITKRGQNVTFRCDPISEHNRLYWYRQTLGQGPEFLTYFQNEAQLEKSRLLSDRFSAERPKGSFSTLEIQRTEQGDSAMYLCASSFRNTGELFFGEGSRLTVL.

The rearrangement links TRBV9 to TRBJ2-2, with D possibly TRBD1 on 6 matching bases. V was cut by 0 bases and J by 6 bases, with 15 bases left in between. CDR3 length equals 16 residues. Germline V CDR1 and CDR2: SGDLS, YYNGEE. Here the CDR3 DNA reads TGTGCCAGCAGCGTAGCAGATTTGGGGGCCCCCGGGGAGCTGTTTTTT. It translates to CASSVADLGAPGELFF.

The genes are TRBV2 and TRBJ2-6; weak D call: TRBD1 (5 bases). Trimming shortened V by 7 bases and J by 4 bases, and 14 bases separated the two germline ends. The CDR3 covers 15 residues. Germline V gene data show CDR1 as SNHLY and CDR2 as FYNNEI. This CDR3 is CASKGVLEGANVLTF. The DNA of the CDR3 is TGTGCCAGCAAAGGGGTACTGGAGGGGGCCAACGTCCTGACTTTC.